A selection of T cell receptor beta chains follows, all from one sample in a study of cytomegalovirus exposure and HLA in healthy donors. The assay was immunoSEQ multiplex PCR, and TCRdb's table has in-frame clones only and misses some. The repertoire has about 180,000 clones, 84% of them found once; the top ten carry more than 0.95%. Sample: PBMCs. These receptors were taken from a girl aged 2 to 9 in good health and CMV-seropositive. Each CDR3 is given with its conserved first and last residue. A D gene is named only where the DNA matches it firmly. Only some rows state a clone size, as once, few, many or a class for expanded clones.

abundance	j_gene	d_gene	v_gene	CDR3aa	CDR3nt
-	TRBJ2-1	TRBD1	TRBV4-1	CASSHVQGARYNEQFF	TGCGCCAGCAGCCACGTACAGGGGGCCAGGTACAATGAGCAGTTCTTC
-	TRBJ2-5	-	TRBV30	CAWSTYTGQETQYF	TGTGCCTGGAGTACCTACACAGGGCAAGAGACCCAGTACTTC
-	TRBJ2-7	-	TRBV28	CASSLTGTGDEQYF	TGTGCCAGCAGTTTAACCGGGACTGGAGACGAGCAGTACTTC
-	TRBJ2-1	-	TRBV18	CASSPFLSTSSYNEQFF	TGTGCCAGCTCACCGTTTTTATCTACGAGCTCCTACAATGAGCAGTTCTTC
-	TRBJ1-5	-	TRBV13	CASSLRGDSNQPQHF	TGTGCCAGCAGCCTCCGCGGGGACTCAAATCAGCCCCAGCATTTT
-	TRBJ1-2	-	TRBV6-4	CASRPPWGDYGYTF	TGTGCCAGCAGACCGCCCTGGGGAGACTATGGCTACACCTTC
many	TRBJ2-2	-	TRBV4-1	CASSQKAANTGELFF	TGCGCCAGCAGCCAAAAGGCGGCGAACACCGGGGAGCTGTTTTTT
-	TRBJ2-7	-	TRBV12-1	CASSHREGRQEQYF	TGTGCCAGCAGCCATCGGGAGGGACGGCAGGAGCAGTACTTC
-	TRBJ2-1	TRBD1	TRBV5-8	CASSRWWDRGKNEQFF	TGTGCCAGCAGCCGATGGTGGGACAGGGGGAAGAATGAGCAGTTCTTC
-	TRBJ2-1	-	TRBV25-1	CASRGGANEQFF	TGTGCCAGCAGAGGGGGGGCTAATGAGCAGTTCTTC
few	TRBJ1-4	TRBD1	TRBV30	CASSAGQGVMDEKLFF	TGTGCCTCCTCCGCAGGACAGGGCGTTATGGATGAAAAACTGTTTTTT
-	TRBJ2-7	-	TRBV5-6	CASSYLDKPQYF	TGTGCCAGCAGCTACCTAGATAAGCCGCAGTACTTC
once	TRBJ2-1	-	TRBV5-1	CASSLEGGAGSYNEQFF	TGCGCCAGCAGCTTGGAGGGCGGGGCGGGCTCCTACAATGAGCAGTTCTTC
-	TRBJ1-4	-	TRBV4-1	CASSLINQVRTNEKLFF	TGCGCCAGCAGCCTTATAAACCAGGTCAGAACGAATGAAAAACTGTTTTTT
-	TRBJ1-6	TRBD1	TRBV5-1	CASSGEQGGNSPLHF	TGCGCCAGCAGCGGAGAACAGGGGGGTAATTCACCCCTCCACTTT
-	TRBJ2-7	-	TRBV7-6	CASSPQGRGYEQYF	TGTGCCAGCAGCCCCCAAGGGAGAGGCTACGAGCAGTACTTC
-	TRBJ2-2	-	TRBV10-3	CAISVVPANTGELFF	TGTGCCATCAGTGTCGTCCCAGCGAACACCGGGGAGCTGTTTTTT
-	TRBJ1-1	TRBD1	TRBV19	CASSTYTGTGVTEAFF	TGTGCCAGTAGTACGTACACCGGGACAGGGGTCACTGAAGCTTTCTTT
-	TRBJ2-2	TRBD2	TRBV27	CASSLAGVNTGELFF	TGTGCCAGCAGTTTAGCGGGGGTGAACACCGGGGAGCTGTTTTTT
-	TRBJ1-1	TRBD1	TRBV25-1	CASSGGTGVTEAFF	TGTGCCAGCAGTGGGGGGACAGGGGTGACTGAAGCTTTCTTT
-	TRBJ2-1	-	TRBV5-1	CASSWLNGRVYNEQFF	TGCGCCAGCAGCTGGCTTAATGGGCGGGTATACAATGAGCAGTTCTTC
few	TRBJ2-7	TRBD1	TRBV5-1	CASRKPGQGYEQYF	TGCGCCAGCAGGAAGCCCGGACAGGGCTACGAGCAGTACTTC
-	TRBJ2-1	-	TRBV14	CASSPLSRGSEQFF	TGTGCCAGCAGCCCCCTTAGCAGGGGATCCGAGCAGTTCTTC
-	TRBJ2-7	TRBD1	TRBV19	CASSIAQGRGFNEQYF	TGTGCCAGTAGTATAGCTCAGGGCAGGGGGTTCAACGAGCAGTACTTC
few	TRBJ1-5	-	TRBV5-1	CASSLGQGGNQPQHF	TGCGCCAGCAGCTTGGGGCAGGGTGGCAATCAGCCCCAGCATTTT
-	TRBJ2-7	TRBD1	TRBV27	CASRQTGAAYEQHF	TGTGCCAGCAGGCAGACAGGGGCTGCATACGAGCAGCACTTC
-	TRBJ1-3	-	TRBV12-5	CASSILSTGDTIYF	TGTGCTAGTAGTATTCTCAGTACCGGGGACACCATATATTTT
-	TRBJ2-7	-	TRBV6-1	CASSEASNSYEQYF	TGTGCCAGCAGTGAAGCTAGCAATTCCTACGAGCAGTACTTC
-	TRBJ1-5	-	TRBV5-1	CASSSLGQWNQPQHF	TGCGCCAGCAGCTCCCTAGGACAGTGGAATCAGCCCCAGCATTTT
-	TRBJ1-4	-	TRBV27	CASSLTARFGEKLFF	TGTGCCAGCAGTTTGACGGCTCGATTCGGGGAAAAACTGTTTTTT
-	TRBJ2-1	TRBD2	TRBV5-1	CASKLAGAAYNEQFF	TGCGCCAGCAAACTAGCGGGAGCGGCCTACAATGAGCAGTTCTTC
once	TRBJ2-7	TRBD1	TRBV5-3	CARSRQGSEQYF	TGTGCCAGAAGCCGACAGGGTTCGGAGCAGTACTTC
-	TRBJ2-7	-	TRBV12-5	CASGLRGYLDHEQYF	TGTGCTAGTGGTTTGAGGGGGTACCTCGACCACGAGCAGTACTTC
-	TRBJ2-7	TRBD2	TRBV7-6	CASSRSGGAEDEQYF	TGTGCCAGCAGCCGCAGCGGGGGGGCCGAGGACGAGCAGTACTTC
-	TRBJ2-3	-	TRBV10-1	CASSEPGYGTDTQYF	TGCGCCAGCAGTGAGCCAGGGTACGGGACAGATACGCAGTATTTT
-	TRBJ2-1	TRBD2	TRBV28	CASSLPPGTSVYNEQFF	TGTGCCAGCAGCTTACCCCCCGGGACTAGCGTTTACAATGAGCAGTTCTTC
-	TRBJ2-5	TRBD1	TRBV7-8	CASSSPIGQAKETQYF	TGTGCCAGCAGCTCCCCCATCGGACAGGCCAAAGAGACCCAGTACTTC
once	TRBJ2-7	-	TRBV19	CASSMSGVFREQYF	TGCGCCAGTAGTATGTCGGGGGTATTTCGCGAGCAGTACTTC
-	TRBJ2-3	TRBD2	TRBV6-5	CASAKQRGFSDTQYF	TGTGCCAGCGCTAAACAGCGGGGTTTTTCGGATACGCAGTATTTT
-	TRBJ2-1	-	TRBV11-2	CASSLARGGNEQFF	TGTGCCAGCAGCTTAGCTAGGGGTGGGAATGAGCAGTTCTTC
-	TRBJ2-1	TRBD2	TRBV13	CASSHPSGRYNEQFF	TGTGCCAGCAGCCACCCTAGCGGGAGATACAATGAGCAGTTCTTC
-	TRBJ2-3	TRBD2	TRBV7-3	CASIYPSRSGRSTSTDTQYF	TGTGCCAGCATTTACCCTAGCCGGAGCGGGAGGTCTACTAGCACAGATACGCAGTATTTT
-	TRBJ2-4	-	TRBV12-5	CASGFKGLGYF	TGTGCTAGTGGTTTTAAGGGGTTGGGTTACTTC
-	TRBJ1-5	TRBD1	TRBV30	CAWRKPGQVNQPQHF	TGTGCCTGGAGAAAACCGGGACAGGTCAATCAGCCCCAGCATTTT
-	TRBJ1-6	-	TRBV19	CASSASTGPHNSPLHF	TGTGCCAGTAGTGCCTCGACAGGACCTCATAATTCACCCCTCCACTTT
-	TRBJ1-2	-	TRBV28	CASSFMSPYGYTF	TGTGCCAGCAGTTTTATGTCTCCCTATGGCTACACCTTC
-	TRBJ2-1	TRBD2	TRBV2	CASSGTRGVNEQFF	TGTGCCAGCAGTGGGACTAGAGGGGTCAATGAGCAGTTCTTC
-	TRBJ1-5	-	TRBV6-6	CASSPGQGWGNQPQHF	TGTGCCAGCAGCCCCGGGCAGGGATGGGGCAATCAGCCCCAGCATTTT
-	TRBJ1-1	-	TRBV6-1	CASSSQVTGPEAFF	TGTGCCAGCAGTTCACAGGTTACTGGGCCTGAAGCTTTCTTT
-	TRBJ1-1	-	TRBV4-1	CASSKNTEAFF	TGCGCCAGCAGTAAGAACACTGAAGCTTTCTTT
-	TRBJ1-2	-	TRBV1	CTSSQDKTRTAANYGYTF	TGCACCAGCAGCCAAGATAAAACGAGAACCGCGGCGAACTATGGCTACACCTTC
-	TRBJ2-3	-	TRBV6-4	CASSLDSEAGTDTQYF	TGTGCCAGCAGTCTAGATTCCGAGGCGGGCACAGATACGCAGTATTTT
-	TRBJ1-1	-	TRBV30	CAWSVRGKGNTEAFF	TGTGCCTGGAGTGTTAGGGGGAAAGGGAACACTGAAGCTTTCTTT
-	TRBJ1-1	-	TRBV7-9	CASSLTGTTEAFF	TGTGCCAGCAGCCTAACAGGGACGACTGAAGCTTTCTTT
few	TRBJ2-3	-	TRBV4-1	CASSFGGGRGTDTQYF	TGCGCCAGCAGCTTCGGTGGGGGCAGGGGCACAGATACGCAGTATTTT
-	TRBJ2-5	TRBD2	TRBV5-1	CASSWGGTEGETQYF	TGCGCCAGCAGCTGGGGGGGGACGGAAGGGGAGACCCAGTACTTC
-	TRBJ2-7	-	TRBV5-1	CASSFSGNEQYF	TGCGCCAGCAGCTTTTCCGGGAACGAGCAGTACTTC
-	TRBJ2-7	-	TRBV11-3	CASSPSEKLGEQYF	TGTGCCAGCAGCCCTAGTGAAAAATTAGGCGAGCAGTACTTC
-	TRBJ1-2	-	TRBV6-5	CASSYAKGSVYGYTF	TGTGCCAGCAGTTACGCAAAGGGGTCCGTCTATGGCTACACCTTC
-	TRBJ1-5	TRBD1	TRBV6-1	CASRETGGQPQHF	TGTGCCAGCAGGGAGACAGGGGGTCAGCCCCAGCATTTT